These 14 T cell receptor beta chains share one sample of origin, sequenced in a study of blood T cell repertoires in COVID-19. Repertoires were generated with immunoSEQ multiplex PCR, while TCRdb's copy carries only in-frame clones and drops some. This sample carries 25,000 to 40,000 clones, about 85% of them seen once, and the ten largest clones take 7.3%. Sequencing was performed on peripheral blood. The receptor set was obtained from a human donor in a cohort sampled during active COVID-19.

V gene TRBV6-5 combines with J gene TRBJ2-3; 8 bases agree with TRBD2. This CDR3 comprises 15 residues. Germline lookup yields CDR1 MNHEY and CDR2 SVGAGI. The V segment lost 3 bases and the J segment 2 bases; nucleotides outside the gene matches: 4. CDR3: CASSYGSGDTDTQYF. CDR3 sequence (DNA): TGTGCCAGCAGTTATGGTAGCGGGGACACAGATACGCAGTATTTT.

The chain joins TRBV5-1 to TRBJ2-3, with no clear D. CDR3 size: 13 residues. Germline CDR1 SGHRS, CDR2 YFSETQ. V was shortened by 4 bases and J by 2 bases, with 8 bases between the two germline ends. The CDR3 loop is CASSPDNTDTQYF. The DNA for the CDR3 is TGCGCCAGCAGCCCCGACAACACAGATACGCAGTATTTT. Using reference TRBV5-1 and TRBJ2-3 for the parts outside the CDR3, the full variable domain is KAGVTQTPRYLIKTRGQQVTLSCSPISGHRSVSWYQQTPGQGLQFLFEYFSETQRNKGNFPGRFSGRQFSNSRSEMNVSTLELGDSALYLCASSPDNTDTQYFGPGTRLTVL.

This chain connects TRBV30 to TRBJ2-3; weak D call: TRBD2 (6 bases). The CDR3 consists of 16 residues. In germline, CDR1 is GTSNPN, CDR2 SVGIG (reference sequence). V was pared by 2 bases and J by 2 bases, with 17 bases between. The CDR3 DNA sequence: TGTGCCTGGAGTCAAATAGCGGTGCCCTTCACAGATACGCAGTATTTT. Amino acids: CAWSQIAVPFTDTQYF. Combining the CDR3 with reference TRBV30 and TRBJ2-3 gives the whole variable domain SQTIHQWPATLVQPVGSPLSLECTVEGTSNPNLYWYRQAAGRGLQLLFYSVGIGQISSEVPQNLSASRPQDRQFILSSKKLLLSDSGFYLCAWSQIAVPFTDTQYFGPGTRLTVL.

The rearrangement uses TRBV7-9 and TRBJ1-2; D uncertain. Germline V CDR1 and CDR2: SEHNR, FQNEAQ (reference sequence). The CDR3 has 14 amino acids. The V and J ends lost 3 bases and 5 bases respectively, with 13 bases between them. The CDR3 region has the DNA TGTGCCAGCAGCTTTGAGGTGAAAGGTTATGGCTACACCTTC. Encoded protein: CASSFEVKGYGYTF.

This clone was seen only once. The J gene is TRBJ1-5, the V gene TRBV6-5, with 9 bases fitting TRBD1. The CDR3 loop spans 15 amino acids. Germline CDR1 MNHEY, CDR2 SVGAGI. V dropped 5 bases and J dropped 6; count of bases not matched to a gene: 8. DNA for the CDR3: TGTGCCAGCAGTCAGGGACAGGGAGGAGGTCAGCCCCAGCATTTT. As protein: CASSQGQGGGQPQHF.

The rearrangement links TRBV5-5 to TRBJ2-4; 7 bases align to TRBD1. V lost 4 bases to trimming and J lost 9 bases; unmatched junction nucleotides: 7. Germline loops: CDR1 SGHKS, CDR2 YYEKEE (reference sequence). The length of the CDR3 is 13 residues. The CDR3 is CASSLDRAVIQYF. The CDR3 bases are TGTGCCAGCAGCCTAGACAGGGCAGTCATTCAGTACTTC.

The rearrangement joins TRBV6-6 to TRBJ1-2; maybe TRBD1 (6 bases). The V end lost 0 bases, the J end lost 10 bases, and 15 bases lay between the germline ends. Germline V lookup: CDR1 MNHNY, CDR2 SVGAGI (reference sequence). The CDR3 covers 14 residues. The CDR3 region is CASSYSDQGPLYTF. CDR3 nucleotides: TGTGCCAGCAGTTACTCGGACCAGGGGCCCCTCTACACCTTC.

This clone was observed once. This chain joins TRBV6-6 and TRBJ2-7; D is undetermined. The germline V and J ends were trimmed by 7 bases and 9 bases, with 19 bases remaining between them. The CDR3 contains 13 residues. Germline lookup yields CDR1 MNHNY and CDR2 SVGAGI (reference sequence). The CDR3 protein is CASTPNPVTRQYF. DNA for the CDR3: TGTGCCAGCACACCCAATCCGGTTACGAGGCAGTACTTC.

This chain connects TRBV7-2 to TRBJ1-1; 10 bases are shared with TRBD1. CDR1 is SGHTA and CDR2 is FQGNSA in the germline V gene. The CDR3 is made up of 14 amino acids. V shed 3 bases, J shed 4 bases, and the junction held 2 bases outside the gene matches. The CDR3 loop is CASSLGQGSTEAFF. The CDR3 DNA reads as TGTGCCAGCAGCTTGGGACAGGGGAGCACTGAAGCTTTCTTT.

This chain joins TRBV3-1 (or the pseudogene TRBV3-2) and TRBJ2-5; the D gene is possibly TRBD2 (6 bases). The CDR3 runs 10 residues. V lost 8 bases to trimming and J lost 5 bases, with 6 bases between them. Looked up from germline, CDR1 is LGHDT and CDR2 is YNNKEL (reference sequence). The DNA for the CDR3 is TGTGCCAGCGGGGGGGAGACCCAGTACTTC. Amino acids: CASGGETQYF.

The chain joins TRBV7-9 to TRBJ2-7, with TRBD1 matching 10 bases. CDR3 length: 15 residues. V was clipped by 5 bases and J by 4 bases; unmatched bases: 8. Germline V gene data show CDR1 as SEHNR and CDR2 as FQNEAQ (reference sequence). The CDR3: CASSLPDRGEYEQYF. The CDR3 DNA reads TGTGCCAGCAGCCTACCGGACAGGGGGGAGTACGAGCAGTACTTC. The full variable domain, in which reference TRBV7-9 and TRBJ2-7 provide the parts outside the CDR3, is DTGVSQNPRHKITKRGQNVTFRCDPISEHNRLYWYRQTLGQGPEFLTYFQNEAQLEKSRLLSDRFSAERPKGSFSTLEIQRTEQGDSAMYLCASSLPDRGEYEQYFGPGTRLTVT.

This rearrangement joins TRBV18 to TRBJ2-2; D is perhaps TRBD1 (5 bases). Between the trimmed V and J ends, which lost 2 bases and 0 bases, there was a span of 7 bases. In germline, CDR1 is KGHSH, CDR2 LQKENI. The CDR3 is 15 amino acids. In DNA, the CDR3 is TGTGCCAGCTCACCAAAACAGGCGAACACCGGGGAGCTGTTTTTT. Translating gives CASSPKQANTGELFF.

This clone was detected once. The chain recombines TRBV10-1 with TRBJ2-1; possibly TRBD2 for D (6 bases). Trimming removed 7 bases from V and 6 bases from J, with 13 bases in between. The V gene's germline CDR1 is WNHNN and CDR2 SYGVQD (reference sequence). The CDR3 spans 13 residues. This CDR3 reads CASTGTGGNEQFF. In DNA form, the CDR3 reads TGCGCCAGCACCGGGACCGGGGGCAATGAGCAGTTCTTC.

As concerns this clone: One junction end disagrees with the germline gene, perhaps due to a read error. The chain couples TRBV7-7 to TRBJ2-5; the match to TRBD2 covers 12 bases. The CDR3 has 16 amino acids. In germline, CDR1 is SSHAT, CDR2 FNYEAQ (reference sequence). Here the CDR3 reads CASSPGLAGHQETQYF. The CDR3 nucleotides read TGTGCTAGCAGCCCGGGACTAGCGGGCCATCAAGAGACCCAGTACTTC. Together with reference TRBV7-7 and TRBJ2-5, the CDR3 gives the full variable domain: GAGVSQSPRYKVTKRGQDVTLRCDPISSHATLYWYQQALGQGPEFLTYFNYEAQPDKSGLPSDRFSAERPEGSISTLTIQRTEQRDSAMYRCASSPGLAGHQETQYFGPGTRLLVL.